The T cell receptor (beta chain) described here comes from a study of CD8 T cells in ankylosing spondylitis. Study-level results: Apparently characteristic of ankylosing spondylitis blood was a TCR beta motif (roughly eight highly homologous variants). The clones that were linked to disease were reported to be significantly enriched in matched synovial fluid samples from ankylosing spondylitis patients.

Looked up from germline, CDR1 is SGHTA and CDR2 is FQGNSA. This CDR3 is built from 14 residues. Trimming removed 1 base from V and 7 bases from J, with 11 bases in between. Many counts were recorded for this clonotype. Its antigen remains unknown. The TCR beta libraries were generated through quantitative 5'-RACE incorporating molecular barcodes. Via MiXCR, TCRdb re-called the 5' RACE reads, giving one row per CDR3 protein. The data hold about 230,000 distinct CDR3 sequences, with approximately 8.4% observed a single time. The sequence was obtained from a female donor with ankylosing spondylitis or in good health (not recorded which). Sequencing used blood, either unsorted or a sorted T cell fraction (not recorded which). The V gene is TRBV7-2, the J gene TRBJ2-1; D unresolved. This chain's CDR3 is CASSLVRPRNEQFF. The CDR3 coding sequence is TGTGCCAGCAGCTTAGTCCGCCCTAGGAATGAGCAGTTCTTC.